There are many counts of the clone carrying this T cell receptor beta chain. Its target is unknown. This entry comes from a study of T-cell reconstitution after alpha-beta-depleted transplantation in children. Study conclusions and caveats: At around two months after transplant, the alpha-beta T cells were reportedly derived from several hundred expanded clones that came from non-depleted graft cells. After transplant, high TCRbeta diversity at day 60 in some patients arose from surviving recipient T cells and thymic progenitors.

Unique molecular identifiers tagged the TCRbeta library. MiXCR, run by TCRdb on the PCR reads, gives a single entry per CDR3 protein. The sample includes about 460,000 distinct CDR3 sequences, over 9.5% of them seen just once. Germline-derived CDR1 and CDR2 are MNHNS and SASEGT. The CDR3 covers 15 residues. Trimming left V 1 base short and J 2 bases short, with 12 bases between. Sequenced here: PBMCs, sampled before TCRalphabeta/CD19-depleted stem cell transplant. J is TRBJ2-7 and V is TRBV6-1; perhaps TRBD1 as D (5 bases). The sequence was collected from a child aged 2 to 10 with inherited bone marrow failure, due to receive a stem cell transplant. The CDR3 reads CASSEDRYPPYEQYF. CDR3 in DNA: TGTGCCAGCAGTGAAGACAGGTACCCCCCCTACGAGCAGTACTTC.